This entry lists 25 T cell receptor beta chains sequenced from one sample in a study of shared clonotypes between healthy human individuals. Measured with immunoSEQ multiplex PCR; TCRdb has only the in-frame clones, and not every one. Here the sample spans 2 million to 3 million clones, more than 80% being singletons. Sequenced material: naive CD4+ T cells sorted from blood. Subset in this sample: CD45RA+ positively selected. The receptors derive from a man younger than 35 in good health.

About this clone itself: At the DNA level, this CDR3 is encoded by other sequences in the same sample as well. The chain recombines TRBV19 with TRBJ2-5, with 9 bases aligning to TRBD1. This CDR3 has 16 residues. Per the germline V gene, CDR1 is LNHDA and CDR2 is SQIVND (reference sequence). The V and J ends lost 3 bases and 4 bases, in that order; junction bases with no gene match: 9. The CDR3 loop reads CASSILPGQGGETQYF. In nucleotides, the CDR3 is TGTGCCAGTAGTATCCTCCCGGGACAGGGAGGAGAGACCCAGTACTTC.

CDR3 DNA: TGTGCCAGCAGCTTGATGTTTAGCGGGGGAAGTGAGACCCAGTACTTC. Amino acid sequence: CASSLMFSGGSETQYF. The genes are TRBV5-6 and TRBJ2-5; 9 bases align to TRBD2. CDR1 and CDR2 from the germline V gene are SGHDT and YYEEEE. The length of the CDR3 is 16 residues. With 1 base clipped from V and 5 bases from J, the junction kept 9 bases outside the gene matches.

This clone was picked up one time. The chain carries TRBV5-1 and TRBJ2-7, with 7 bases matching TRBD1. Per the germline V gene, CDR1 is SGHRS and CDR2 is YFSETQ. The V gene end was trimmed by 2 bases and the J gene end by 5 bases; junction bases not matched to a gene: 7. CDR3 length: 14 residues. The CDR3 protein is CASSFSDREDEQYF. The CDR3 nucleotides are TGCGCCAGCAGCTTTTCCGACAGGGAAGACGAGCAGTACTTC.

The rearrangement links TRBV18 to TRBJ1-4; D remains ambiguous. Trimming cost V 3 bases and J 0 bases, with 5 bases left between them. The CDR3 covers 14 residues. Germline V gene data show CDR1 as KGHSH and CDR2 as LQKENI. The CDR3 DNA reads as TGTGCCAGCTCACCGCAGGCAACTAATGAAAAACTGTTTTTT. Its translation is CASSPQATNEKLFF.

The chain combines TRBV5-4 with TRBJ2-5, with 10 bases lining up with TRBD2. This CDR3 is 15 amino acids long. Germline CDR1 reads SGHNT; CDR2 reads YYREEE (reference sequence). V lost 4 bases and J lost 2; bases outside the gene matches: 5. The CDR3 protein is CASSRTSGQQETQYF. DNA of the CDR3: TGTGCCAGCAGCAGGACTAGCGGTCAACAAGAGACCCAGTACTTC.

This chain uses TRBV18 with TRBJ1-4; D unclear. This CDR3 comprises 14 residues. V was trimmed by 4 bases and J by 5 bases, leaving 11 bases between them. Germline assignment: CDR1 KGHSH and CDR2 LQKENI. CDR3 in DNA: TGTGCCAGCTCACAGACGTCCGCAAATGAAAAACTGTTTTTT. Translated: CASSQTSANEKLFF.

The chain links TRBV9 to TRBJ2-6; D remains ambiguous. V dropped 3 bases and J dropped 0 bases, with 4 bases sitting between them. The length of the CDR3 is 14 residues. The germline V gene has CDR1 SGDLS and CDR2 YYNGEE. The CDR3 nucleotides read TGTGCCAGCAGCGACTACTCTGGGGCCAACGTCCTGACTTTC. Translated: CASSDYSGANVLTF.

The chain uses TRBV29-1 and TRBJ1-4, with 7 positions matching TRBD1. The CDR3 contains 15 residues. The ends lost 4 bases at V and 3 bases at J; junction bases unmatched: 8. Germline loops: CDR1 SQVTM, CDR2 ANQGSEA. DNA for the CDR3: TGCAGCGTTGGGTCGACAGGGTCGGCTAATGAAAAACTGTTTTTT. Translated: CSVGSTGSANEKLFF.

The chain joins TRBV30 to TRBJ1-3; 7 bases are a match to TRBD1. Germline CDR1 GTSNPN, CDR2 SVGIG (reference sequence). CDR3 size: 16 residues. After removal of 2 bases from V and 4 bases from J, the junction contained 11 bases not matched to a gene. The CDR3 protein is CAWSPRMTGPGNTIYF. The CDR3 DNA reads as TGTGCCTGGAGTCCCAGAATGACAGGGCCCGGAAACACCATATATTTT.

CDR3 amino acids: CASNRGPYNEQFF. In nucleotides, the CDR3 is TGTGCCAGTAACAGGGGGCCCTACAATGAGCAGTTCTTC. The rearrangement joins TRBV2 to TRBJ2-1, with 9 bases that match TRBD1. From germline, CDR1 is SNHLY and CDR2 FYNNEI. The CDR3 extends over 13 amino acids. J gave up 2 bases and V 9 bases, and 2 bases lay outside the gene matches.

The V and J genes are TRBV5-4 and TRBJ2-2, with D perhaps assigned TRBD1 or TRBD2 (5 bases each). CDR3 length equals 17 residues. Germline V gives CDR1 SGHNT, CDR2 YYREEE (reference sequence). V lost 3 bases to trimming and J lost 0 bases, with 15 bases between them. The CDR3 here is CASSYSSGTANTGELFF. Written as DNA, the CDR3 is TGTGCCAGCAGCTACAGCTCCGGGACGGCGAACACCGGGGAGCTGTTTTTT.

The genes are TRBV5-4 and TRBJ2-1; possibly TRBD2 for D (6 bases). There are 15 residues in the CDR3. V shed 5 bases and J shed 3 bases, with 15 bases lying between them. Germline CDR1 and CDR2: SGHNT and YYREEE (reference sequence). CDR3 sequence: CASRYGTGIYNEQFF. The CDR3 coding sequence is TGTGCCAGCAGATACGGGACTGGGATCTACAATGAGCAGTTCTTC. The full variable domain, its missing parts supplied by reference TRBV5-4 and TRBJ2-1, is ETGVTQSPTHLIKTRGQQVTLRCSSQSGHNTVSWYQQALGQGPQFIFQYYREEENGRGNFPPRFSGLQFPNYSSELNVNALELDDSALYLCASRYGTGIYNEQFFGPGTRLTVL.

The gene calls are TRBV5-7 and TRBJ2-5, with TRBD2 matching over 10 bases. TRBV5-7 is classed as an ORF, of uncertain function. This CDR3 region has 16 residues. Trimming took 3 bases from V and 5 from J; bases not matched to a gene: 10. CDR3 loop: CASSSPRTAGGETQYF. CDR3 DNA: TGTGCCAGCAGCTCGCCCCGGACAGCGGGGGGGGAGACCCAGTACTTC.

The genes are TRBV2 and TRBJ2-5; D ambiguous. Trimming removed 8 bases from V and 2 bases from J, with 9 bases in between. Germline values: CDR1 SNHLY, CDR2 FYNNEI. This CDR3 is built from 12 residues. CDR3 sequence (DNA): TGTGCCAGCCGCAGGATTCAAGAGACCCAGTACTTC. Translated: CASRRIQETQYF.

The chain links TRBV15 to TRBJ2-7, with TRBD1 matching 8 bases. The CDR3 is 16 residues long. Germline lookup yields CDR1 LNHNV and CDR2 YYDKDF (reference sequence). V lost 3 bases to trimming and J lost 5 bases; unmatched junction nucleotides: 12. CDR3 protein: CATSSVDRGFIHEQYF. CDR3 DNA sequence: TGTGCCACCAGCAGCGTTGACAGGGGATTCATCCACGAGCAGTACTTC. The whole variable domain, remainder taken from reference TRBV15 and TRBJ2-7, is DAMVIQNPRYQVTQFGKPVTLSCSQTLNHNVMYWYQQKSSQAPKLLFHYYDKDFNNEADTPDNFQSRRPNTSFCFLDIRSPGLGDTAMYLCATSSVDRGFIHEQYFGPGTRLTVT.

This chain joins TRBV30 and TRBJ1-1; D possibly corresponds to TRBD1 (5 bases). This CDR3 region has 14 residues. Germline V gene data show CDR1 as GTSNPN and CDR2 as SVGIG (reference sequence). Trimming left V 2 bases short and J 1 base short, with 11 bases between. The CDR3 region is CAWSITQGNTEAFF. The CDR3 bases are TGTGCCTGGAGTATTACGCAGGGGAACACTGAAGCTTTCTTT. The variable domain in full, completed from reference TRBV30 and TRBJ1-1, reads SQTIHQWPATLVQPVGSPLSLECTVEGTSNPNLYWYRQAAGRGLQLLFYSVGIGQISSEVPQNLSASRPQDRQFILSSKKLLLSDSGFYLCAWSITQGNTEAFFGQGTRLTVV.

This clone has only one observation. The chain is built from TRBV6-6 and TRBJ1-1; a possible D gene is TRBD1 (5 bases). This CDR3 is 16 amino acids long. Trimming took off 2 bases at V and 1 base at J, with 14 bases between the two ends. Germline CDR1 MNHNY, CDR2 SVGAGI (reference sequence). The CDR3 spells CASSYGQGVGNTEAFF. The CDR3 coding sequence is TGTGCCAGCAGTTACGGGCAGGGTGTTGGGAACACTGAAGCTTTCTTT.

CDR3 in amino acids: CASSLPDRGPNTGELFF. The CDR3, as DNA: TGTGCCAGCAGCTTACCTGACAGGGGGCCTAACACCGGGGAGCTGTTTTTT. This rearrangement joins TRBV7-3 to TRBJ2-2, with TRBD1 matching 10 bases. The germline CDR1 and CDR2 sequences are SGHTA and FQGTGA. J gave up 2 bases and V 2 bases, and 5 bases lay outside the gene matches. This CDR3 has 17 amino acids.

V is TRBV11-2 and J is TRBJ2-5; weak D call: TRBD1 (5 bases). Between the trimmed V and J ends, which lost 2 bases and 5 bases, there was a span of 9 bases. Germline V CDR1 and CDR2: SGHAT, FQNNGV. The CDR3 contains 13 residues. CDR3 in DNA: TGTGCCAGCAGCTTATCAGGGCTGGAGACCCAGTACTTC. Translated: CASSLSGLETQYF.

V usage is TRBV28 and J usage is TRBJ1-2; 9 bases fit TRBD1. CDR3 length: 15 amino acids. CDR1 is MDHEN, CDR2 SYDVKM, per germline. Trimming cost V 4 bases and J 1 base; bases outside gene matches: 4. The DNA of the CDR3 is TGTGCCAGCAGTTGGCGGGACAGGGTTAACTATGGCTACACCTTC. Protein product: CASSWRDRVNYGYTF.

Only a few counts were recorded for this clone. V gene TRBV4-1 combines with J gene TRBJ1-1, with a possible D match to TRBD1 (5 bases). Germline V gene lookup returns CDR1 MGHRA and CDR2 YSYEKL. The CDR3 is 14 amino acids. Between the trimmed V and J ends, which lost 0 bases and 7 bases, there was a span of 12 bases. The CDR3 DNA reads TGCGCCAGCAGCCAAGAAGGCGCGAGGGGTGAAGCTTTCTTT. This translates into CASSQEGARGEAFF.

This chain connects TRBV7-2 to TRBJ2-7; D ambiguous. The CDR3 length is 12 residues. V shed 4 bases and J shed 4 bases, with 8 bases lying between them. Per the germline V gene, CDR1 is SGHTA and CDR2 is FQGNSA. The DNA of the CDR3 is TGTGCCAGCAGCTCCCTGGGGTACGAGCAGTACTTC. Translating it yields CASSSLGYEQYF.

V and J are TRBV19 and TRBJ2-1; 11 bases agree with TRBD2. The CDR3 has 18 residues. Germline CDR1 reads LNHDA; CDR2 reads SQIVND (reference sequence). The junction had 9 bases not matched to a gene; V was cut back by 2 bases and J by 3 bases. The DNA of the CDR3 is TGTGCCAGTAGTATATTCTTGACTAGCGGGATTAGCTACAATGAGCAGTTCTTC. This translates into CASSIFLTSGISYNEQFF.

The chain employs TRBV6-1 and TRBJ1-2, with D uncertain. Trimming removed 7 bases from V and 0 bases from J, with 9 bases in between. Germline V gives CDR1 MNHNS, CDR2 SASEGT. There are 13 residues in the CDR3. In DNA, the CDR3 is TGTGCCAGCACGGCGGCAGCTAACTATGGCTACACCTTC. It translates to CASTAAANYGYTF.

Remarks on this clone: Compared with germline, one end of the junction differs, possibly owing to a read error. The V and J genes are TRBV10-3 and TRBJ2-2, with D maybe TRBD1 (6 bases). CDR3 length: 18 residues. Germline V gene data show CDR1 as ENHRY and CDR2 as SYGVKD. The CDR3 DNA reads TGTGCCATCAGTGAGTCCATCCAGGGGACACGGAACACCGGAGAGCTGTTTTTT. The encoded protein is CAISESIQGTRNTGELFF.